A selection of T cell receptor beta chains follows, all from one sample in a study of T cells after yellow fever vaccination. TCRdb re-derived calls from the 5' RACE reads in MiXCR, one entry per CDR3 protein. Counted here are tens of thousands of distinct CDR3 sequences, approximately 7% occurring once; the ten biggest clones make up 35% to 40%. This specimen consisted of CD8+ T cells sorted from PBMCs, obtained around 45 days after the first yellow fever vaccination. The origin of the receptors is a man between 18 and 29 years old who received the YFV17D yellow fever vaccine. Each CDR3 is given with its conserved first and last residue. Fields, in order: J gene, clone size, D gene, V gene, CDR3 protein, CDR3 DNA. D genes are given only for firm matches. Rows may omit the clone size; those that give it use once, few, many or a size class.

>TRBJ2-2|many|-|TRBV12-3/TRBV12-4
CASSLWLANTGELFF
TGTGCCAGCAGTCTTTGGCTAGCTAACACCGGGGAGCTGTTTTTT
>TRBJ2-5|-|-|TRBV7-9
CASSLEVLETQYF
TGTGCCAGCAGCTTAGAGGTTCTGGAGACCCAGTACTTC
>TRBJ2-1|-|-|TRBV6-2/TRBV6-3
CASSYWGIEQFF
TGTGCCAGCAGTTATTGGGGAATTGAGCAGTTCTTC
>TRBJ2-3|few|TRBD2|TRBV7-9
CASSSTSDHTDTQYF
TGTGCCAGCAGTTCAACTAGCGACCACACAGATACGCAGTATTTT
>TRBJ1-5|few|-|TRBV15
CATSSSLSGPEPQHF
TGTGCCACCAGCAGCTCCTTATCGGGTCCGGAGCCCCAGCATTTT
>TRBJ1-1|-|-|TRBV12-3/TRBV12-4
CASSFRGQGTEAFF
TGTGCCAGCAGTTTCCGGGGCCAGGGAACTGAAGCTTTCTTT
>TRBJ2-7|many|-|TRBV5-5
CASSIDQAVEQYF
TGTGCCAGCAGCATCGACCAGGCGGTCGAGCAGTACTTC
>TRBJ1-3|many|-|TRBV20-1
CSASGTTGYWNTIYF
TGCAGTGCTAGCGGGACAACTGGATACTGGAACACCATATATTTT
>TRBJ2-5|many|TRBD1|TRBV28
CASSGTAPQETQYF
TGTGCCAGCAGCGGGACAGCCCCTCAAGAGACCCAGTACTTC
>TRBJ2-1|many|-|TRBV4-1
CASGWVGGPDNEQFF
TGCGCCAGCGGCTGGGTAGGGGGGCCGGACAATGAGCAGTTCTTC